Presented here are 15 T cell receptor beta chains from one specimen sequenced in a study of blood T cell repertoires in COVID-19. Profiled with immunoSEQ multiplex PCR; TCRdb holds only in-frame clones, not every one. The table records some 150,000 clones, around 89% of them present only once. Sequencing used peripheral blood. The receptors derive from a woman over 75 with acute or convalescent COVID-19.

The V gene is TRBV6-1, the J gene TRBJ2-1; D not certain. The CDR3 has 14 amino acids. Germline CDR1 and CDR2: MNHNS and SASEGT. Trimming left V 2 bases short and J 3 bases short, with 8 bases between. This CDR3 reads CASSETQIYNEQFF. The DNA of the CDR3 is TGTGCCAGCAGTGAAACCCAGATCTACAATGAGCAGTTCTTC.

V and J are TRBV6-5 and TRBJ1-2, with 11 bases fitting TRBD1. Germline assignment: CDR1 MNHEY and CDR2 SVGAGI. This CDR3 is 15 amino acids long. V shed 4 bases and J 3 bases; nucleotides not matched to a gene: 4. This CDR3 is CASSWTGGADYGYTF. DNA of the CDR3: TGTGCCAGCAGTTGGACAGGGGGCGCTGACTATGGCTACACCTTC.

The chain uses TRBV30 and TRBJ2-1; a possible D gene is TRBD2 (5 bases). Deletions cut 1 base from V and 0 bases from J, with 10 bases between. The CDR3 spans 15 residues. Germline CDR1 GTSNPN, CDR2 SVGIG (reference sequence). For the CDR3, the DNA is TGTGCCTGGAGTGGGACTTCGAGCTCCTACAATGAGCAGTTCTTC. Translating gives CAWSGTSSSYNEQFF.

The chain links TRBV30 to TRBJ1-3; D may be TRBD1 (5 bases). The germline gives CDR1 GTSNPN, CDR2 SVGIG (reference sequence). Trimming took off 0 bases at V and 2 bases at J, with 11 bases between the two ends. The CDR3 runs 15 residues. The CDR3 here is CAWSVQGVPGNTIYF. Written as DNA, the CDR3 is TGTGCCTGGAGTGTTCAAGGGGTGCCTGGAAACACCATATATTTT.

V usage is TRBV11-2 and J usage is TRBJ1-6; 7 bases fit TRBD1. Trimming at V came to 2 bases and at J to 8 bases, leaving 9 bases not matched to a gene. The CDR3 extends over 16 amino acids. Germline-derived CDR1 and CDR2 are SGHAT and FQNNGV. The CDR3 sequence: CASSLIRQGPYSPLHF. For the CDR3, the DNA is TGTGCCAGCAGCTTAATCCGACAGGGTCCCTATTCACCCCTCCACTTT.

The rearrangement joins TRBV6-2 or TRBV6-3 to TRBJ1-4, with D perhaps matching TRBD1 (5 bases). The V gene lost 0 bases and the J gene lost 8 bases, with 13 bases spanning the gap. This CDR3 contains 15 residues. Germline assignment: CDR1 MNHEY and CDR2 SVGEGT. In DNA, the CDR3 is TGTGCCAGCAGTTACTCCGGGGGGGGAGCGGAAAAACTGTTTTTT. Translation gives CASSYSGGGAEKLFF.

CDR3 DNA: TGTGCCTGGAGTCCACACCCAAGCGGGGCGGTCGGTGAGCAGTTCTTC. Protein: CAWSPHPSGAVGEQFF. V usage is TRBV30 and J usage is TRBJ2-1, with 7 nucleotides matching TRBD2. CDR1 and CDR2 (germline): GTSNPN, SVGIG (reference sequence). V shed 2 bases and J 9 bases; nucleotides not matched to a gene: 16. This CDR3 has 16 residues.

The V gene is TRBV5-1, the J gene TRBJ1-5; possible D gene TRBD1, 6 bases. With 0 bases removed from V and 5 bases from J, the gap between germline ends came to 9 bases. CDR3 length: 14 residues. Per the germline V gene, CDR1 is SGHRS and CDR2 is YFSETQ. The chain's CDR3 is CASSLGRGDQPQHF. CDR3 DNA: TGCGCCAGCAGCTTGGGCAGGGGCGATCAGCCCCAGCATTTT.

The chain carries TRBV2 and TRBJ1-5; 7 bases are a match to TRBD1. Germline-derived CDR1 and CDR2 are SNHLY and FYNNEI. V shed 3 bases and J 4 bases; nucleotides not matched to a gene: 3. The CDR3 contains 14 residues. CDR3 amino acids: CASSEDRFNQPQHF. The CDR3, as DNA: TGTGCCAGCAGTGAGGACAGGTTTAATCAGCCCCAGCATTTT.

The rearrangement joins TRBV3-1 (or the pseudogene TRBV3-2) to TRBJ1-1; 9 bases align to TRBD1. CDR3 length: 14 amino acids. Germline-derived CDR1 and CDR2 are LGHDT and YNNKEL (reference sequence). J was trimmed by 2 bases and V by 5 bases; bases with no gene match: 3. The CDR3 loop is CASSRDRENTEAFF. The CDR3 DNA is TGTGCCAGCAGCAGGGACAGGGAAAACACTGAAGCTTTCTTT.

The chain combines TRBV27 with TRBJ1-3; no firm D call. The CDR3 is 15 amino acids. Germline V lookup: CDR1 MNHEY, CDR2 SMNVEV (reference sequence). The V end lost 0 bases, the J end lost 0 bases, and 6 bases lay between the germline ends. The CDR3, as DNA: TGTGCCAGCAGTTTATCCGGGGTCTCTGGAAACACCATATATTTT. Translation gives CASSLSGVSGNTIYF.

The rearrangement uses TRBV7-8 and TRBJ1-5; D is unresolved. Germline CDR1 is SGHVS and CDR2 is FQNEAQ. The CDR3 runs 16 residues. The ends were cut back, 2 bases at V and 3 bases at J, with 14 bases in the middle. The CDR3 DNA follows: TGTGCCAGCAGCTTAATATCCGGTTTAAACAATCAGCCCCAGCATTTT. Translated, it gives CASSLISGLNNQPQHF.

The J gene is TRBJ2-3, the V gene TRBV5-1, with D maybe TRBD1 (6 bases). From germline, CDR1 is SGHRS and CDR2 YFSETQ. The CDR3 has 16 residues. The V end was cut by 4 bases, the J end by 2 bases, with 17 bases between. CDR3 protein: CASSTGQLPITDTQYF. For the CDR3, the DNA is TGCGCCAGCAGCACCGGACAGTTACCGATCACAGATACGCAGTATTTT. The full variable domain, with the rest looked up from reference TRBV5-1 and TRBJ2-3, is KAGVTQTPRYLIKTRGQQVTLSCSPISGHRSVSWYQQTPGQGLQFLFEYFSETQRNKGNFPGRFSGRQFSNSRSEMNVSTLELGDSALYLCASSTGQLPITDTQYFGPGTRLTVL.

This chain links TRBV6-2 or TRBV6-3 with TRBJ1-4, with D hard to call. Per germline, CDR1 MNHEY and CDR2 SVGEGT. V lost 1 base, J lost 0 bases, and 6 bases lay in between. The CDR3 covers 15 residues. CDR3 region: CASSYFRTTNEKLFF. CDR3 coding DNA: TGTGCCAGCAGTTACTTCAGAACAACTAATGAAAAACTGTTTTTT.

The rearrangement links TRBV6-6 to TRBJ1-3, with D possibly TRBD1 on 5 matching bases. Per germline, CDR1 MNHNY and CDR2 SVGAGI (reference sequence). Deletions cut 8 bases from V and 2 bases from J, with 7 bases between. The CDR3 covers 12 residues. In DNA, the CDR3 is TGTGCCAGCCAACAGGCTGGAAACACCATATATTTT. It codes for CASQQAGNTIYF.